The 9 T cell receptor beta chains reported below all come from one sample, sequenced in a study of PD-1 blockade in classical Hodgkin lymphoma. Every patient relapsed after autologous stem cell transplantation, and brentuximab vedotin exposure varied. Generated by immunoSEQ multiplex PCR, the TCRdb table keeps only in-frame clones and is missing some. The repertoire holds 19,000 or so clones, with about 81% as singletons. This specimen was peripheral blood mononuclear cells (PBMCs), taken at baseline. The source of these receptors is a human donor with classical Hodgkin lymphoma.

CDR3 coding DNA: TGTGCCAGCAGCCTGTCGGGACAAGTTGAAAAACTGTTTTTT. Its translation is CASSLSGQVEKLFF. The chain combines TRBV7-2 with TRBJ1-4, with D possibly TRBD1 on 6 matching bases. The germline V and J ends were trimmed by 5 bases and 7 bases, with 14 bases remaining between them. The germline CDR1 and CDR2 sequences are SGHTA and FQGNSA. The CDR3 extends over 14 amino acids.

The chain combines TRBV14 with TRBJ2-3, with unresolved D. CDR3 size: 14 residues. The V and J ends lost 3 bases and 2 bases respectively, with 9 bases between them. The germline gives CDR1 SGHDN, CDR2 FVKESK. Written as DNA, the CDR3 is TGTGCCAGCAGCCAGGATCTAATCACAGATACGCAGTATTTT. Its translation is CASSQDLITDTQYF. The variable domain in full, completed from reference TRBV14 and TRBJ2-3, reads EAGVTQFPSHSVIEKGQTVTLRCDPISGHDNLYWYRRVMGKEIKFLLHFVKESKQDESGMPNNRFLAERTGGTYSTLKVQPAELEDSGVYFCASSQDLITDTQYFGPGTRLTVL.

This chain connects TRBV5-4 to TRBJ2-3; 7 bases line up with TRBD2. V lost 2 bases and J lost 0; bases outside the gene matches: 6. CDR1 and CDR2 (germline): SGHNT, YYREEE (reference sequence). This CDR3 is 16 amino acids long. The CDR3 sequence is CASSFFSGSSTDTQYF. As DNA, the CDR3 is TGTGCCAGCAGCTTTTTTAGCGGGTCTAGCACAGATACGCAGTATTTT. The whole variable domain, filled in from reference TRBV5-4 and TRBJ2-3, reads ETGVTQSPTHLIKTRGQQVTLRCSSQSGHNTVSWYQQALGQGPQFIFQYYREEENGRGNFPPRFSGLQFPNYSSELNVNALELDDSALYLCASSFFSGSSTDTQYFGPGTRLTVL.

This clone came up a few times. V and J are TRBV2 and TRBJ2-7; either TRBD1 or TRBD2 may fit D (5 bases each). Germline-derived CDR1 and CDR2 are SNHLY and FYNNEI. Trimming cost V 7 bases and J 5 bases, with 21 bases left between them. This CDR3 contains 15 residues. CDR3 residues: CASKASPGLADEQYF. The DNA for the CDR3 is TGTGCCAGCAAGGCCTCACCGGGGCTAGCAGACGAGCAGTACTTC.

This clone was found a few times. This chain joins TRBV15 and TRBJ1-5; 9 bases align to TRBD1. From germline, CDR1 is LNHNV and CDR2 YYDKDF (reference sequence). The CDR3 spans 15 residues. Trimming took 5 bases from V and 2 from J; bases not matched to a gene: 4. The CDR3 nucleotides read TGTGCCACCAGCGGGACAGGGCGGGGCAATCAGCCCCAGCATTTT. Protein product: CATSGTGRGNQPQHF.

The DNA for the CDR3 is TGTGCCAGCAGGAAAGGACAGCTACCCTACAATGAGCAGTTCTTC. It is translated as CASRKGQLPYNEQFF. V is TRBV11-2 and J is TRBJ2-1, with a tentative D call TRBD1 (6 bases). CDR1 and CDR2 from the germline V gene are SGHAT and FQNNGV. CDR3 size: 15 residues. V was shortened by 6 bases and J by 2 bases, with 14 bases between the two germline ends.

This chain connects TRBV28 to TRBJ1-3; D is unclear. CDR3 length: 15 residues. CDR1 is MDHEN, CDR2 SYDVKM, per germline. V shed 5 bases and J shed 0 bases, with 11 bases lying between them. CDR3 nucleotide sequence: TGTGCCAGCAGTGCTTATCCCGGCTCTGGAAACACCATATATTTT. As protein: CASSAYPGSGNTIYF.

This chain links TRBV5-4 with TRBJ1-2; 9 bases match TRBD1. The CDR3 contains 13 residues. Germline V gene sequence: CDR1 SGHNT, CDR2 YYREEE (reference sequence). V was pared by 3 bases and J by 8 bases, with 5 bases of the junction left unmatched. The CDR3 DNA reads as TGTGCCAGCAGCTCGGACAGGGGATACGGCTACACCTTC. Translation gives CASSSDRGYGYTF.

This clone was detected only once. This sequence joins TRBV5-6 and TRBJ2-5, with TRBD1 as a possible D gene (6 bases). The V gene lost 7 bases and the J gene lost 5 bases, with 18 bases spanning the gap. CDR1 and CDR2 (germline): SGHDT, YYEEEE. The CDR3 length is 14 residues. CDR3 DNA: TGTGCCAGCCGTTTAACAGGGAGAGGGGAGACCCAGTACTTC. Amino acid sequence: CASRLTGRGETQYF.